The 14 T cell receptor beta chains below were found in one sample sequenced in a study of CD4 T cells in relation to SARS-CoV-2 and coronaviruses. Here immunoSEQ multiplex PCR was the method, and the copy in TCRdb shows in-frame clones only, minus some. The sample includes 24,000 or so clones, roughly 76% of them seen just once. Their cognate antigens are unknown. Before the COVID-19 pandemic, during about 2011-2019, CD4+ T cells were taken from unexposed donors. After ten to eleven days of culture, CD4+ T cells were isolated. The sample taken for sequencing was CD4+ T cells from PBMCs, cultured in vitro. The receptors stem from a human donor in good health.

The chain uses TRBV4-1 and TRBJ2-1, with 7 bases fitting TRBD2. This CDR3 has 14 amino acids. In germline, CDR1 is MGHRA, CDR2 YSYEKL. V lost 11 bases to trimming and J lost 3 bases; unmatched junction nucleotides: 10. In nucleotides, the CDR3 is TGCGCCGCCAGCGAGGAGCGGGACTACAATGAGCAGTTCTTC. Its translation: CAASEERDYNEQFF.

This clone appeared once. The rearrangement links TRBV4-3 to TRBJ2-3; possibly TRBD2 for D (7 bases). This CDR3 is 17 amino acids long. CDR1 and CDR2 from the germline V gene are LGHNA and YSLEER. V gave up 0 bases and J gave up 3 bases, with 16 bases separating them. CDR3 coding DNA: TGCGCCAGCAGCCAAGAATTCGGACTAGGGGGTACAGATACGCAGTATTTT. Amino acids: CASSQEFGLGGTDTQYF.

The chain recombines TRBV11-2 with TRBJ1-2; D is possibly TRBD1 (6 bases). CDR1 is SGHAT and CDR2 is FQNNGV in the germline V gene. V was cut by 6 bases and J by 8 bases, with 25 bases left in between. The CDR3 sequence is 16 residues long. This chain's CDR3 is CASSSTTGPQTGGYTF. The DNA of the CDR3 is TGTGCCAGCAGTTCCACGACAGGACCCCAAACCGGGGGCTACACCTTC.

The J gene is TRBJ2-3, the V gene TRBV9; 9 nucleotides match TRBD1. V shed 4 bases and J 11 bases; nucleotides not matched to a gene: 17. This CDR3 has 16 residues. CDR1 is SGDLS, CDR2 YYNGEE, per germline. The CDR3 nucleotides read TGTGCCAGCAGCCCAACCGGGACAGGGCTTAATGGTTGGCAGTATTTT. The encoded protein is CASSPTGTGLNGWQYF.

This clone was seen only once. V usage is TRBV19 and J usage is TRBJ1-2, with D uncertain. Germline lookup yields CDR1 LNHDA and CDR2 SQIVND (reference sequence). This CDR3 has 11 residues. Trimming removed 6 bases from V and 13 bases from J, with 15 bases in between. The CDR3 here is CASSTPGLPTF. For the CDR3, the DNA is TGTGCCAGTAGCACCCCCGGACTCCCCACCTTC.

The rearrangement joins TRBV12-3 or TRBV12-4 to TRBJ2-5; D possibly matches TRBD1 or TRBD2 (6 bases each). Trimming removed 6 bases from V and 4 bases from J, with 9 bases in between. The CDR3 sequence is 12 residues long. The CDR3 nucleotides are TGTGCCAGCAGCAGGGGAGGAGAGACCCAGTACTTC. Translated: CASSRGGETQYF.

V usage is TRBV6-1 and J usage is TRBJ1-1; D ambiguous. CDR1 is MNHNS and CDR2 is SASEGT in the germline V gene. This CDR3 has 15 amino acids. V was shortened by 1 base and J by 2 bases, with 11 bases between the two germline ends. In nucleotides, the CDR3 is TGTGCCAGCAGTGAAGGCGGGAGTTCTAACACTGAAGCTTTCTTT. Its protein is CASSEGGSSNTEAFF.

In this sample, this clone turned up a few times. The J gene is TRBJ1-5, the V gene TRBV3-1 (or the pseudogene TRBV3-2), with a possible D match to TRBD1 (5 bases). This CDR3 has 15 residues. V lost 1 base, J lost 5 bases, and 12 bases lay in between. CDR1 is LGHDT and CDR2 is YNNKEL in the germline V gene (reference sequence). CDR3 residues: CASSQGGGYDQPQHF. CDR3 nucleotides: TGTGCCAGCAGCCAAGGGGGGGGGTACGATCAGCCCCAGCATTTT.

The CDR3 DNA sequence: TGTGCCAGCAGCTTGGTCAGCAACACCGGGGAGCTGTTTTTT. Translated: CASSLVSNTGELFF. The rearrangement uses TRBV5-4 and TRBJ2-2; D gene uncertain. The CDR3 has 14 residues. V was cut by 0 bases and J by 2 bases, with 5 bases left in between. Germline CDR1 is SGHNT and CDR2 is YYREEE (reference sequence).

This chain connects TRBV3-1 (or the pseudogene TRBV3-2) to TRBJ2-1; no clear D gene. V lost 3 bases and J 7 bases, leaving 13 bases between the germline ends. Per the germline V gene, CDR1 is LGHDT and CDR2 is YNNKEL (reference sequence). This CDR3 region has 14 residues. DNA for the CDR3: TGTGCCAGCAGCCATCCCGGACCGTCGAATGAGCAGTTCTTC. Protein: CASSHPGPSNEQFF.

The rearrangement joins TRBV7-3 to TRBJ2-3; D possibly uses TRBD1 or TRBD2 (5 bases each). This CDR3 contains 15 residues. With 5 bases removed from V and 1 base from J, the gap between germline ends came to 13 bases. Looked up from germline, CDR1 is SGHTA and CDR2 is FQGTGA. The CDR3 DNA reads TGTGCCAGCAGCCGGGGCCCACCTGGCACAGATACGCAGTATTTT. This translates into CASSRGPPGTDTQYF.

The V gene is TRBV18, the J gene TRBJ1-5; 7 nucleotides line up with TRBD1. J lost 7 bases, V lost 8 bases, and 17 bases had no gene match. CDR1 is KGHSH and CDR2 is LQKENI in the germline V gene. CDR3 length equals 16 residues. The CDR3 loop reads CASRHGARGFWQPQHF. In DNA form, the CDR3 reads TGTGCCAGCCGACACGGGGCCAGGGGGTTTTGGCAGCCCCAGCATTTT.

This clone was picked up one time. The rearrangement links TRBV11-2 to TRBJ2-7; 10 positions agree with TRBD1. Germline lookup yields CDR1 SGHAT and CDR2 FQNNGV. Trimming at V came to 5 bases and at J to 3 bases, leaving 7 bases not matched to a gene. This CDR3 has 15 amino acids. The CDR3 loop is CASSQTGTGDYEQYF. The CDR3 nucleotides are TGTGCCAGCAGCCAAACCGGGACAGGGGACTACGAGCAGTACTTC.

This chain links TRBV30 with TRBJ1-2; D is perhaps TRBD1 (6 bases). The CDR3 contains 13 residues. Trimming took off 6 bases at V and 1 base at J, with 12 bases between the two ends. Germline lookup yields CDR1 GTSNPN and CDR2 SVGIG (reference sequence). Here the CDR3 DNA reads TGTGCCTGCAAGGACAGTAATAACTATGGCTACACCTTC. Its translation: CACKDSNNYGYTF.